This TCR beta chain was sequenced in a study of regulatory T cells in long-lasting Graves disease (dated by TCRdb to about 2021). Background on the whole study: Patients with newly diagnosed Graves' disease had been on antithyroid drugs for under 3 months. Patients with persistent Graves' disease were compared with patients with newly diagnosed Graves' disease using TCR sequencing and RNA sequencing of peripheral blood. The study was registered as a clinical trial and conducted in China. A total of around 35 samples underwent TCR sequencing: about 13 from persistent and approximately 20 from newly diagnosed Graves' disease patients. Study-wide conclusions, independent of this receptor: Patients with persistent disease shared more public clonotypes (approximately 2,500) than newly diagnosed patients did (nearly 1,000). Because the primary lesion, thyroid tissue, could not be accessed, the study looked at peripheral blood alone. TRBV28, TRBJ1-2 and TRBJ2-5 were preferentially used in persistent disease, while TRBV20-1 and TRBJ2-1 were favored in newly diagnosed disease. Only the TCR beta chain was sequenced and analyzed. Compared with newly diagnosed patients, persistent Graves' disease patients had lower TCR Shannon entropy and fewer highly expanded clones, which suggests clonal expansion. As a limitation, the authors acknowledged that the small sample size may reduce accuracy.

The receptor library was made with multiplex PCR. The sequencer was an Illumina HiSeq 4000. iRepertoire HTBI primers and Arm-PCR amplification of CDR3 regions were used to construct TCR beta libraries. PCR products were gel purified before sequencing. Per the original workflow: A total of roughly 58 TRBV and 14 TRBJ segments were identified across samples and were used for gene usage analysis of CDR3 amino acid clonotypes. Filtered high-quality paired reads were merged into contigs using COPE and FqMerger. BLAST was used to align contigs to the IMGT TRBV, TRBD and TRBJ reference genes, and CDR3 was defined following IMGT. Highly expanded clones were defined as clonotypes with a frequency above 0.1%. Shannon entropy served as the measure of repertoire diversity, while the Gini coefficient captured V-J evenness. A clonotype was considered public if more than one individual shared it. Using fastp trimming at Q25 and MiXCR clonotype assembly, TCRdb reanalyzed the public sequencing data and kept in-frame beta chains. Under each unique CDR3 protein, matching rows form one entry showing the most common genes and DNA. The V and J calls were not made by the authors but by TCRdb's processing. For this sample the table gives around 250,000 distinct CDR3 sequences, of which 15% to 20% were detected only once. The ten largest clones capture about 15% of the sample.

This specimen's time point label, interpreted: newly diagnosed GD, antithyroid drugs for less than 3 months. For both TCR sequencing and RNA sequencing, RNA was extracted from PBMCs in TRIzol. The diagnosis of Graves' disease was made according to American Thyroid Association guidelines. Patients were recruited from an endocrinology department in Xi'an, China. Each patient gave approximately 10 milliliters of peripheral blood, collected in an EDTA anticoagulant tube. Ficoll Paque Plus density gradient separation was used to isolate PBMCs, and no further T cell sorting was performed. RNA quality was checked with an Agilent 2100 Bioanalyzer and agarose gel, and concentration with a NanoDrop 2000. Sequences SQVTM (CDR1) and ANQGSEA (CDR2) are obtained from the germline V gene. From its cysteine to its phenylalanine, the CDR3 spans 13 amino acids. The sequence is cut down to CDR3 DNA, 39 bases in frame from base 1. The junction carries 15 bases between V and J, which are trimmed by 4 bases and 6 bases respectively.

There are many counts of this clonotype. The target of this receptor is not known. There are no base qualities to consult, and no much larger clone falls within one base. The same data also went into a second study, on T cells in Graves' hyperthyroidism and ophthalmopathy. That second report states: A patient counted as having stable Graves' hyperthyroidism if no progression to ophthalmopathy occurred over 18 months of follow-up. Hyperthyroidism patients were newly diagnosed, had a disease duration of under 2 months, and were aged 18 to 65 years. The study excluded patients with uncontrolled infections, other autoimmune diseases, pregnancy or lactation. Diagnoses relied on clinical symptoms, serum thyroxine and TRAb, thyroid ultrasound and orbital computed tomography. A first-round RT-PCR of the TCR CDR3 used the HTBI primer set with the Qiagen OneStep RT-PCR kit. Blood samples also contained most of the expanded thyroid clonotypes (frequency above 0.001), which suggests that blood repertoires may reflect thyroid immune responses. Ophthalmopathy was separated from stable hyperthyroidism by a 13 V-J signature model, with around 90% sensitivity and about 81% specificity obtained in cross-validation and 80%/75% obtained in testing. During validation, the model predicted progression to ophthalmopathy a median of about 6.5 months ahead of onset, with just under 71% sensitivity and around 73% specificity. TCR V-J signatures able to tell the groups apart were searched for in a discovery cohort of 95 or so patients, of whom 40 to 45 had Graves' ophthalmopathy and 55 to 65 had stable Graves' hyperthyroidism. An independent validation cohort of some 18 hyperthyroidism patients and more than 15 patients who later progressed to ophthalmopathy tested prospective prediction of ophthalmopathy. The 95 to 100 discovery patients were randomly divided into training and test sets at a 7:3 ratio. The study also compared thyroid tissue and blood T-cell repertoires from about 6 Graves' hyperthyroidism patients. Once sampling was done, hyperthyroidism patients were given methimazole at a starting dose of 30 mg daily, whereas ophthalmopathy patients were given high-dose intravenous methylprednisolone. The libraries were constructed in a second round of multiplex PCR and then size-selected and purified. The libraries were sequenced on an Illumina HiSeq2000 using paired-end 100 bp reads. SOAPnuke was used to process the raw data, throwing out any read that contained adapters or uncalled bases, had a mean Phred below 15, or lacked an exact constant-primer or identifier match. High-quality paired reads were merged using COPE v1.2.5, and each unique nucleotide sequence was defined as a clonotype. Clonotypes were aligned to IMGT TRBV, TRBD and TRBJ reference segments using MiTCR v1.1. Analysis was restricted to V-J combinations with a frequency above 0.0001, which covered 99% to 99.2% of repertoires. A TCS score was defined as the ratio of F50 (clonal expansion) to E x V (chaos), with BLOSUM62-based TCRdist applied between CDR3 peptides within each V-J. Welch's t-statistics and random forest reduced 514 V-J features to 10 to 15, which were used in a naive Bayes classifier (R e1071). No statistical method was used to set the sample size in advance, and investigators knew the group allocation. The paper reports TCR Vbeta CDR3 sequencing of some 140 peripheral blood samples: 40 or so ophthalmopathy, fewer than 85 hyperthyroidism and some 17 progressor patients.

The specimen comprised peripheral blood mononuclear cells (PBMCs), sampled at new diagnosis, from a patient treated with antithyroid drugs. The chain joins TRBV29-1 to TRBJ1-1, with the D gene uncertain. This TCR was recovered from a woman younger than 45 with Graves disease. Donor details come from another sample of the same person, matched by shared clones. The nucleotide sequence reads as follows: TGCAGCGTTGTTGCTGGGAGGAAGGCTGAAGCTTTCTTT. This translates into CSVVAGRKAEAFF. Outside the CDR3, residues come from the reference TRBV29-1 and TRBJ1-1 proteins, so the full variable domain is: SAVISQKPSRDICQRGTSLTIQCQVDSQVTMMFWYRQQPGQSLTLIATANQGSEATYESGFVIDKFPISRPNLTFSTLTVSNMSPEDSSIYLCSVVAGRKAEAFFGQGTRLTVV.